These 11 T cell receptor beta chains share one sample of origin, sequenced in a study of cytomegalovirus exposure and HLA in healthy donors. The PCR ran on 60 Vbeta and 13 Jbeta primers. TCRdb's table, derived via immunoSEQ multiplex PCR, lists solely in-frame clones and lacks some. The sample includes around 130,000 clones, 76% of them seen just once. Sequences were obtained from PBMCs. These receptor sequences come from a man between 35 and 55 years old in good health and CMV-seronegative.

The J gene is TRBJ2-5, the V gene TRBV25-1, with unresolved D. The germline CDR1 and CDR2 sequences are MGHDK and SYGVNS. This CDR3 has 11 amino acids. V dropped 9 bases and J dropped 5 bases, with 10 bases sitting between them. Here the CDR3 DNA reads TGTGCCAGTGCTAGGTTGGAGACCCAGTACTTC. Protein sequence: CASARLETQYF.

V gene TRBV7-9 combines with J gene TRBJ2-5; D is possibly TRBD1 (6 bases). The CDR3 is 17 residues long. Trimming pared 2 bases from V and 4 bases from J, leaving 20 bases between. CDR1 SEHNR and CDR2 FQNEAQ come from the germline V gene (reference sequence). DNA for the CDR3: TGTGCCAGCAGCTTAATCATTATACAGGGTCAACGAGAGACCCAGTACTTC. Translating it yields CASSLIIIQGQRETQYF. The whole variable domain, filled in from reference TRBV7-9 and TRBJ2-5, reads DTGVSQNPRHKITKRGQNVTFRCDPISEHNRLYWYRQTLGQGPEFLTYFQNEAQLEKSRLLSDRFSAERPKGSFSTLEIQRTEQGDSAMYLCASSLIIIQGQRETQYFGPGTRLLVL.

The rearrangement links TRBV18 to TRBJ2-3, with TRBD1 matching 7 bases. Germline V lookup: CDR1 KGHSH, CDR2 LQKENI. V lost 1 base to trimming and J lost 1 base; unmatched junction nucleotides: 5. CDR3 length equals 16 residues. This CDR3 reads CASSPQQGVGTDTQYF. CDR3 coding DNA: TGTGCCAGCTCACCACAGCAGGGGGTGGGCACAGATACGCAGTATTTT. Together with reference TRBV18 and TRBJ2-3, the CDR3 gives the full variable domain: NAGVMQNPRHLVRRRGQEARLRCSPMKGHSHVYWYRQLPEEGLKFMVYLQKENIIDESGMPKERFSAEFPKEGPSILRIQQVVRGDSAAYFCASSPQQGVGTDTQYFGPGTRLTVL.

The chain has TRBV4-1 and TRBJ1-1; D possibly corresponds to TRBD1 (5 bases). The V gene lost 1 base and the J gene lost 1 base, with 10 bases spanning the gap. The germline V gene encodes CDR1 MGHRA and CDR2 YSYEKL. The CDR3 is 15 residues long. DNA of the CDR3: TGCGCCAGCAGCCAAGGTTATGGGGCGAACACTGAAGCTTTCTTT. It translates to CASSQGYGANTEAFF.

The CDR3 DNA follows: TGTGCCTGGAGCGGGACAGGGGGCGCCTCCTATAATTCACCCCTCCACTTT. Amino acid sequence: CAWSGTGGASYNSPLHF. The chain combines TRBV30 with TRBJ1-6; 12 bases are a match to TRBD1. V gave up 3 bases and J gave up 0 bases; unmatched junction bases: 3. The CDR3 extends over 17 amino acids. The germline V gene has CDR1 GTSNPN and CDR2 SVGIG (reference sequence).

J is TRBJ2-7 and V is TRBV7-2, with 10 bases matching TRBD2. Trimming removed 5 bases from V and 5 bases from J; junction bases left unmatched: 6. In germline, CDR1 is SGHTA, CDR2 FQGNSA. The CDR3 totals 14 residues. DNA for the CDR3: TGTGCCAGCAGCCCCCGGACTAGCGGCCACGAGCAGTACTTC. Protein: CASSPRTSGHEQYF.

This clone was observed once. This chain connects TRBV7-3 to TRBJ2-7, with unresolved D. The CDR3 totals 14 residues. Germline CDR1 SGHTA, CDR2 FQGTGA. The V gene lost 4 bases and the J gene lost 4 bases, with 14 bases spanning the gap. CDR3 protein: CASSSALFLYEQYF. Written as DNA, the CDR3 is TGTGCCAGCAGCTCTGCCCTCTTTCTATACGAGCAGTACTTC.

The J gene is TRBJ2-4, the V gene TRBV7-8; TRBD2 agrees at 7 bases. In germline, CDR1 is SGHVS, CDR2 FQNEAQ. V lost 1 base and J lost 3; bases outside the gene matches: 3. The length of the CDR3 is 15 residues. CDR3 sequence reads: CASSLVGGGKNIQYF. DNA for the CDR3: TGTGCCAGCAGCTTAGTAGGCGGGGGCAAAAACATTCAGTACTTC.

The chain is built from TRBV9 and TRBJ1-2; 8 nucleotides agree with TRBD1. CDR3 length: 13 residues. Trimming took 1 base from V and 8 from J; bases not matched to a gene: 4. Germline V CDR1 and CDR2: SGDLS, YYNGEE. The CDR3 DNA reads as TGTGCCAGCAGCGTACAGGGGGCTTTAGGCTACACCTTC. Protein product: CASSVQGALGYTF.

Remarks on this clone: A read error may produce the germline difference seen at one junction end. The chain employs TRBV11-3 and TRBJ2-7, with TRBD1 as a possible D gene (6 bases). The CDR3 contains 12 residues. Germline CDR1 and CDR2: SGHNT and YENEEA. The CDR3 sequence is CASSQGGYEQYF. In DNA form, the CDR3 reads TGTGCTAGCAGCCAAGGGGGCTACGAGCAGTACTTC. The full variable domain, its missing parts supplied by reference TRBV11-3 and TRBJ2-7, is EAGVVQSPRYKIIEKKQPVAFWCNPISGHNTLYWYLQNLGQGPELLIRYENEEAVDDSQLPKDRFSAERLKGVDSTLKIQPAELGDSAVYLCASSQGGYEQYFGPGTRLTVT.

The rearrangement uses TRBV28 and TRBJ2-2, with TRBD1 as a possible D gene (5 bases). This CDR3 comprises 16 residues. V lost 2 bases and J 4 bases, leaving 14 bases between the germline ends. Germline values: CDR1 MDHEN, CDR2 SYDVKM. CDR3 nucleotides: TGTGCCAGCAGTTTAGTGGGAACAGGTCTCACCGGGGAGCTGTTTTTT. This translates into CASSLVGTGLTGELFF.